What follows are 26 T cell receptor beta chains derived from one specimen sequenced in a study of regulatory T cells in long-lasting Graves disease. Time point indicated: newly diagnosed GD, antithyroid drugs for less than 3 months. PBMC RNA served as the TCR library source. CDR3 regions were amplified by Arm-PCR using iRepertoire HTBI primers to build TCR beta libraries. TCRdb fed the multiplex PCR reads into MiXCR, producing one record per CDR3 protein. The sample holds roughly 530,000 distinct CDR3 sequences, about 16% seen once. These data were likewise used in another study, on T cells in Graves' hyperthyroidism and ophthalmopathy.

The sample was peripheral blood mononuclear cells (PBMCs), taken at new diagnosis, from a patient treated with antithyroid drugs. All receptors derive from a woman aged 35-65 years with Graves disease.

The table lists this clonotype with many counts. The chain has TRBV12-3 or TRBV12-4 and TRBJ2-1; D possibly corresponds to TRBD1 (5 bases). This CDR3 contains 15 residues. Trimming left V 8 bases short and J 10 bases short, with 24 bases between. The CDR3 loop reads CASFIAGSELTEQFF. DNA of the CDR3: TGTGCCAGCTTTATCGCAGGGTCGGAGCTGACCGAGCAGTTCTTC.

The table lists this clonotype with a few counts. CDR3 in amino acids: CASSDRGGGGYTF. CDR3 coding DNA: TGTGCCAGCAGCGACCGAGGAGGAGGTGGCTACACCTTC. The chain combines TRBV9 with TRBJ1-2; no clear D. Germline lookup yields CDR1 SGDLS and CDR2 YYNGEE. V dropped 3 bases and J dropped 7 bases, with 13 bases sitting between them. The CDR3 is 13 amino acids.

A remark on this clonotype: A much larger clone sits a single nucleotide away, making a read error possible. V is TRBV5-1 and J is TRBJ1-1; D is perhaps TRBD1 (5 bases). Germline CDR1 SGHRS, CDR2 YFSETQ. The CDR3 contains 13 residues. CDR3 region: CASSLEGHTEASF. The CDR3 DNA reads TGCGCCAGCAGCTTGGAGGGGCACACTGAAGCTTCCTTT. The whole variable domain, remainder taken from reference TRBV5-1 and TRBJ1-1, is KAGVTQTPRYLIKTRGQQVTLSCSPISGHRSVSWYQQTPGQGLQFLFEYFSETQRNKGNFPGRFSGRQFSNSRSEMNVSTLELGDSALYLCASSLEGHTEASFGQGTRLTVV.

This clonotype was recorded once. V and J are TRBV19 and TRBJ1-2; the D is unclear. V gave up 10 bases and J gave up 3 bases, with 15 bases separating them. Germline-derived CDR1 and CDR2 are LNHDA and SQIVND (reference sequence). This CDR3 region has 13 residues. The CDR3 sequence: CATVGPGDYGYTF. In DNA, the CDR3 is TGTGCCACCGTGGGCCCGGGTGACTATGGCTACACCTTC.

This clonotype appeared many times. The chain employs TRBV30 and TRBJ1-2, with D uncertain. Germline V lookup: CDR1 GTSNPN, CDR2 SVGIG (reference sequence). The CDR3 is 12 amino acids. V was cut by 1 base and J by 8 bases, with 11 bases left in between. This CDR3 reads CAWSGGSQGYTF. Written as DNA, the CDR3 is TGTGCCTGGAGTGGGGGATCTCAGGGCTACACCTTC.

This clonotype showed up many times. V gene TRBV20-1 combines with J gene TRBJ1-2; D might be TRBD1 (6 bases). The CDR3 sequence is 14 residues long. Germline-derived CDR1 and CDR2 are DFQATT and SNEGSKA (reference sequence). Deletions cut 5 bases from V and 8 bases from J, with 21 bases between. CDR3: CSAGPRQGRRGYTF. The DNA of the CDR3 is TGCAGTGCTGGGCCCAGGCAGGGGAGACGAGGCTACACCTTC.

This clonotype was seen many times. V usage is TRBV3-1 and J usage is TRBJ2-7; D not resolved. V gave up 2 bases and J gave up 4 bases, with 9 bases separating them. The CDR3 runs to 13 residues. Germline values: CDR1 LGHDT, CDR2 YNNKEL (reference sequence). The CDR3 nucleotides read TGTGCCAGCAGCCAATCCGCGAAATACGAGCAGTACTTC. Encoded protein: CASSQSAKYEQYF.

This clonotype appeared a single time. The chain is built from TRBV2 and TRBJ2-1; 14 positions match TRBD2. The germline V gene encodes CDR1 SNHLY and CDR2 FYNNEI. The trim removed 6 bases at V and 2 bases at J, leaving 9 bases unmatched. The CDR3 spans 18 residues. CDR3 nucleotide sequence: TGTGCCAGCAGCCAGGCGACTAGCGGGGGGGCCCCCTACAATGAGCAGTTCTTC. Amino acid sequence: CASSQATSGGAPYNEQFF.

This clonotype was seen ten or more times. The gene calls are TRBV28 and TRBJ1-1; D is undetermined. V gave up 5 bases and J gave up 4 bases, with 11 bases separating them. Per the germline V gene, CDR1 is MDHEN and CDR2 is SYDVKM. This CDR3 is built from 13 residues. In DNA form, the CDR3 reads TGTGCCAGCAGTCCAGGTCGGATCACTGAAGCTTTCTTT. It translates to CASSPGRITEAFF.

This chain uses TRBV12-3 or TRBV12-4 with TRBJ1-5; no reliable D call. The CDR3 covers 14 residues. The ends were cut back, 2 bases at V and 3 bases at J, with 8 bases in the middle. The CDR3 protein is CASSLNLVNQPQHF. The CDR3 region has the DNA TGTGCCAGCAGTTTAAATTTGGTCAATCAGCCCCAGCATTTT.

This clonotype appeared many times. The CDR3 loop reads CASSIWDRETQYF. DNA for the CDR3: TGTGCCAGTAGTATATGGGACAGGGAGACCCAGTACTTC. The chain employs TRBV19 and TRBJ2-5, with 8 bases matching TRBD1. This CDR3 is 13 amino acids long. The V and J ends lost 2 bases and 5 bases, in that order; junction bases with no gene match: 1. Germline V CDR1 and CDR2: LNHDA, SQIVND (reference sequence).

This clonotype was detected ten times or more. The chain links TRBV3-1 to TRBJ1-2; 7 bases agree with TRBD1. Unmatched junction bases numbered 9, after V lost 6 bases and J lost 8 bases. CDR1 is LGHDT, CDR2 YNNKEL, per germline (reference sequence). This CDR3 region has 13 residues. The CDR3 protein is CASRPTGKDGYTF. Here the CDR3 DNA reads TGTGCCAGCAGACCGACAGGGAAGGACGGCTACACCTTC.

This clonotype was seen at least ten times. V and J are TRBV5-1 and TRBJ2-3; TRBD1 might be the D (5 bases). The ends were cut back, 2 bases at V and 0 bases at J, with 19 bases in the middle. The CDR3 contains 18 residues. Germline CDR1 is SGHRS and CDR2 is YFSETQ. The CDR3 nucleotides read TGCGCCAGCAGCTTTTTTTCAGGGTTACCCTGGAGCACAGATACGCAGTATTTT. It yields the protein CASSFFSGLPWSTDTQYF.

This clonotype showed up many times. The rearrangement links TRBV11-3 to TRBJ2-5, with D perhaps matching TRBD2 (6 bases). The CDR3 sequence is 11 residues long. The germline gives CDR1 SGHNT, CDR2 YENEEA. V gave up 8 bases and J gave up 8 bases, with 12 bases separating them. As DNA, the CDR3 is TGTGCCAGCGGAGGGGCCGAAACCCAGTACTTC. Residues: CASGGAETQYF.

In regard to this clonotype: One end of the junction does not line up with germline, which may come from a read error. The chain is built from TRBV5-8 and TRBJ2-7, with 9 nucleotides matching TRBD2. The CDR3 contains 14 residues. CDR1 and CDR2 (germline): SGHTS, YDEGEE. The CDR3 protein is CVSSRMGTSSEQYF. In DNA form, the CDR3 reads TGTGTCAGCAGCCGGATGGGGACTAGCTCCGAGCAGTACTTC.

This clonotype was counted at least ten times. This chain joins TRBV12-3 or TRBV12-4 and TRBJ1-5, with a tentative D call TRBD1 (5 bases). The V end lost 4 bases, the J end lost 0 bases, and 7 bases lay between the germline ends. This CDR3 spans 14 amino acids. Written as DNA, the CDR3 is TGTGCCAGCAGTTCTCAGGGTAGCAATCAGCCCCAGCATTTT. Protein sequence: CASSSQGSNQPQHF.

There are many counts of this clonotype. The chain is built from TRBV5-1 and TRBJ1-1; D remains ambiguous. Trimming pared 6 bases from V and 2 bases from J, leaving 14 bases between. Looked up from germline, CDR1 is SGHRS and CDR2 is YFSETQ. The CDR3 sequence is 14 residues long. In DNA form, the CDR3 reads TGCGCCAGCACGGTGAGCTCCTCTAACACTGAAGCTTTCTTT. Protein: CASTVSSSNTEAFF.

The table lists this clonotype with many counts. The gene calls are TRBV2 and TRBJ2-7; TRBD2 might be the D (5 bases). CDR3 length: 11 residues. Germline values: CDR1 SNHLY, CDR2 FYNNEI. The V end was cut by 6 bases, the J end by 11 bases, with 14 bases between. The CDR3 sequence: CASRTVEAEYF. The DNA of the CDR3 is TGTGCCAGCAGGACCGTGGAGGCGGAGTACTTC. The full variable domain, its missing parts supplied by reference TRBV2 and TRBJ2-7, is EPEVTQTPSHQVTQMGQEVILRCVPISNHLYFYWYRQILGQKVEFLVSFYNNEISEKSEIFDDQFSVERPDGSNFTLKIRSTKLEDSAMYFCASRTVEAEYFGPGTRLTVT.

The table lists this clonotype with a few counts. This chain joins TRBV7-9 and TRBJ1-2; TRBD1 matches at 8 bases. This CDR3 has 15 residues. Trimming took 0 bases from V and 7 from J; bases not matched to a gene: 7. CDR1 and CDR2 from the germline V gene are SEHNR and FQNEAQ (reference sequence). The CDR3 bases are TGTGCCAGCAGCTTAGCTCGGGCAGGGGGCCTTGGCTACACCTTC. As protein: CASSLARAGGLGYTF. Using reference TRBV7-9 and TRBJ1-2 for the parts outside the CDR3, the full variable domain is DTGVSQNPRHKITKRGQNVTFRCDPISEHNRLYWYRQTLGQGPEFLTYFQNEAQLEKSRLLSDRFSAERPKGSFSTLEIQRTEQGDSAMYLCASSLARAGGLGYTFGSGTRLTVV.

This clonotype was counted many times. V and J are TRBV7-8 and TRBJ2-7; D is perhaps TRBD1 or TRBD2 (5 bases each). Between the trimmed V and J ends, which lost 3 bases and 0 bases, there was a span of 15 bases. The germline gives CDR1 SGHVS, CDR2 FQNEAQ. The CDR3 has 16 residues. The CDR3 sequence is CASSFSAGTSSYEQYF. The CDR3 bases are TGTGCCAGCAGCTTTTCCGCAGGGACCAGCTCCTACGAGCAGTACTTC.

There are a few counts of this clonotype. The V gene is TRBV11-2, the J gene TRBJ1-1; 7 bases map to TRBD1. Germline V gives CDR1 SGHAT, CDR2 FQNNGV. Unmatched junction bases numbered 12, after V lost 7 bases and J lost 1 base. This CDR3 spans 16 amino acids. CDR3 region: CASNYGTARANTEAFF. The CDR3 DNA reads TGTGCCAGCAACTACGGGACAGCCAGGGCGAACACTGAAGCTTTCTTT. Full variable domain (remainder filled in from reference TRBV11-2 and TRBJ1-1): EAGVAQSPRYKIIEKRQSVAFWCNPISGHATLYWYQQILGQGPKLLIQFQNNGVVDDSQLPKDRFSAERLKGVDSTLKIQPAKLEDSAVYLCASNYGTARANTEAFFGQGTRLTVV.

This clonotype was counted ten times or more. CDR3 sequence reads: CASSQDVSGTDTQYF. Here the CDR3 DNA reads TGCGCCAGCAGCCAAGATGTTAGCGGCACAGATACGCAGTATTTT. The chain carries TRBV4-1 and TRBJ2-3, with D perhaps matching TRBD2 (5 bases). The CDR3 extends over 15 amino acids. V lost 0 bases, J lost 1 base, and 8 bases lay in between. Germline V lookup: CDR1 MGHRA, CDR2 YSYEKL.

This clonotype was recorded at least ten times. The chain uses TRBV11-2 and TRBJ2-7, with TRBD2 as a possible D gene (7 bases). This CDR3 has 15 residues. Germline CDR1 and CDR2: SGHAT and FQNNGV. V was pared by 4 bases and J by 5 bases, with 18 bases between. Here the CDR3 reads CASSSGGGGLDEQYF. The CDR3 DNA sequence: TGTGCCAGCAGCTCCGGGGGCGGGGGCCTCGACGAGCAGTACTTC.

This clonotype was counted many times. The chain recombines TRBV7-8 with TRBJ1-2, with TRBD1 identical over 8 bases. Germline values: CDR1 SGHVS, CDR2 FQNEAQ. V lost 8 bases to trimming and J lost 4 bases; unmatched junction nucleotides: 9. This CDR3 comprises 14 residues. CDR3 sequence reads: CASGFQGAGYGYTF. Here the CDR3 DNA reads TGTGCCAGCGGATTCCAGGGGGCAGGCTATGGCTACACCTTC. Looking up the rest from reference TRBV7-8 and TRBJ1-2 gives the full variable domain: GAGVSQSPRYKVAKRGQDVALRCDPISGHVSLFWYQQALGQGPEFLTYFQNEAQLDKSGLPSDRFFAERPEGSVSTLKIQRTQQEDSAVYLCASGFQGAGYGYTFGSGTRLTVV.

With regard to this clonotype: Being one base from a much bigger clone, this may be a read error. The rearrangement links TRBV5-1 to TRBJ2-5, with D perhaps TRBD2 (6 bases). The CDR3 sequence is 14 residues long. Germline V gene lookup returns CDR1 SGHRS and CDR2 YFSETQ. CDR3 amino acids: CASSEGLPSETQYF. The CDR3 nucleotides are TGTGCCAGCAGCGAGGGACTGCCCTCAGAGACCCAGTACTTC.

This clonotype was seen repeatedly, ten times or more. A much larger clone sits a single nucleotide away, making a read error possible. The rearrangement joins TRBV7-9 to TRBJ2-5; D unresolved. Germline lookup yields CDR1 SEHNR and CDR2 FQNEAQ (reference sequence). Trimming shortened V by 7 bases and J by 1 base, and 1 base separated the two germline ends. This CDR3 is 10 amino acids long. The CDR3 region is CASTQETQYF. The CDR3 DNA is TGTGCCAGCACCCAAGAGACCCAGTACTTC.